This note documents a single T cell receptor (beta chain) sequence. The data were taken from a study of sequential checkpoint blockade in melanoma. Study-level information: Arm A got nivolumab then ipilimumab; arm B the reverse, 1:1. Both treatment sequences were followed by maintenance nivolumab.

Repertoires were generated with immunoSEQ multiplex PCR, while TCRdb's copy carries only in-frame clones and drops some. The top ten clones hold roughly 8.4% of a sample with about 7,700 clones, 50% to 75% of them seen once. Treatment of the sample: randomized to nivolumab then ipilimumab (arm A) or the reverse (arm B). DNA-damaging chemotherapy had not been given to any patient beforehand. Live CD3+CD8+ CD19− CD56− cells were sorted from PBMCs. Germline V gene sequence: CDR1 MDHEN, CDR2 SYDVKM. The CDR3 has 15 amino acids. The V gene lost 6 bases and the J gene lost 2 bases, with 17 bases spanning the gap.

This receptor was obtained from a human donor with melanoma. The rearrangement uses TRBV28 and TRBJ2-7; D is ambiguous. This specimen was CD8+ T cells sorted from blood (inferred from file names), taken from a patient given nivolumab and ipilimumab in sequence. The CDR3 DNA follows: TGTGCCAGCAGGCGAGCCCCGCAACCAACCTACGAGCAGTACTTC. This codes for CASRRAPQPTYEQYF.